The entry below gives a single T cell receptor (beta chain) sequence along with its context. The entry originates in a study of blood T cell repertoires in COVID-19. About the research overall: Acute and convalescent COVID-19 specimens originated in the United States, Italy and Spain.

Seattle's cohort entered during active infection and was followed longitudinally. In the authors' workflow: It was from reference gene primer amplification that nucleated cell counts were estimated. The protocol was immunoSEQ multiplex PCR, while the TCRdb copy is restricted to in-frame clones and leaves out a portion. That table is the source of V, J and clone size, and D and trimming were worked out from the DNA. The repertoire holds tens of thousands of clones, with 87% as singletons. Germline V gene data show CDR1 as SGHNT and CDR2 as YYREEE (reference sequence). The CDR3 has 13 amino acids. The ends were cut back, 0 bases at V and 8 bases at J, with 11 bases in the middle.

What was sequenced was peripheral blood. The source of this sequence is a woman aged 60-75 years with COVID-19, enrolled during active disease. This chain joins TRBV5-4 and TRBJ1-2; a weak D match, TRBD1 (6 bases). In DNA, the CDR3 is TGTGCCAGCAGCTTGGCGGGGGGCGAGGGCTACACCTTC. It translates to CASSLAGGEGYTF.